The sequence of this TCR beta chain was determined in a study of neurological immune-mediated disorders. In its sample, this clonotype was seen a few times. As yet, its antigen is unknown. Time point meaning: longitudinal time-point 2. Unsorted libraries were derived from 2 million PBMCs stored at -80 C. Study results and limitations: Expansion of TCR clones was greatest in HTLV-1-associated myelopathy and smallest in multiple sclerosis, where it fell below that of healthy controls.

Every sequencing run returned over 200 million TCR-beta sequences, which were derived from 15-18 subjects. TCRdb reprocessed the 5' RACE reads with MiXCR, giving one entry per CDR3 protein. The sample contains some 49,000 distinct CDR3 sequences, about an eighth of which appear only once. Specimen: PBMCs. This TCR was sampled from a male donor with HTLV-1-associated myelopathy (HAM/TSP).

The CDR3 is CASRRSGANVLTF. The CDR3 DNA follows: TGTGCCAGCAGACGATCTGGGGCCAACGTCCTGACTTTC. The chain links TRBV6-2 or TRBV6-3 to TRBJ2-6; no clear D gene. The CDR3 loop spans 13 amino acids. Germline CDR1 reads MNHEY; CDR2 reads SVGEGT. V gave up 6 bases and J gave up 1 base, with 4 bases separating them.